This T cell receptor (beta chain) was observed in a study of shared clonotypes between healthy human individuals. For the study at large: Two female and a few male donors aged 18 to 49 were enrolled.

It was CD45RO-negative cells, positively selected for CCR7, that made up naive CD8 cells, with terminally differentiated effector memory CD45RA+ cells excluded. The protocol was immunoSEQ multiplex PCR, while the TCRdb copy is restricted to in-frame clones and leaves out a portion. Among some 600,000 clones, around 96% were seen once, and the ten largest hold more than 0.085%. Germline V gene lookup returns CDR1 SGDLS and CDR2 YYNGEE. This CDR3 contains 13 residues. The V and J ends lost 2 bases and 4 bases respectively, with 9 bases between them. Sequenced sample: naive CD8+ T cells sorted from blood. The rearrangement joins TRBV9 to TRBJ1-1; the D is unclear. This clonotype originated in a young woman in good health. DNA for the CDR3: TGTGCCAGCAGCGTTGGATGGGGCACTGAAGCTTTCTTT. Residues: CASSVGWGTEAFF.